These T cell receptor beta chains were read from a single sample in a study of T cells in Graves' hyperthyroidism and ophthalmopathy. MiXCR, run by TCRdb on the multiplex PCR reads, gives a single entry per CDR3 protein. The sample includes 500,000 to 700,000 distinct CDR3 sequences, over 15% seen only once; the top ten take around 19%. Material: blood. The origin of the receptors is a woman aged 18-30 years with Graves' hyperthyroidism. CDR3s include the opening cysteine and the closing phenylalanine or tryptophan. Fields, in order: CDR3 DNA, CDR3 protein, J gene, V gene, D gene, clone size. D genes are given only for firm matches. A row's size may be missing; if present it is once, few, many or a size class.

CDR3 DNA: TGTGCCACCAGCAGAGAGGCGACTAGCGGAGCCAAAAACATTCAGTACTTC
CDR3 protein: CATSREATSGAKNIQYF
J gene: TRBJ2-4
V gene: TRBV15
D gene: TRBD2
clone size: many

CDR3 DNA: TGTGCCAGCAGTTATGCGGGCCCCAATCAGCCCCAGCATTTT
CDR3 protein: CASSYAGPNQPQHF
J gene: TRBJ1-5
V gene: TRBV6-1
D gene: .
clone size: many

CDR3 DNA: TGCAGTGCTAAGGATAATGAGCAGTTCTTC
CDR3 protein: CSAKDNEQFF
J gene: TRBJ2-1
V gene: TRBV20-1
D gene: .
clone size: .

CDR3 DNA: TGTGCCTTCAGTGAGTCGACCGGGCGCGGGACCCAGTACTTC
CDR3 protein: CAFSESTGRGTQYF
J gene: TRBJ2-5
V gene: TRBV10-3
D gene: .
clone size: .

CDR3 DNA: TGTGTCAGCAGTTACTCGACAGCCCAAGAGACCCAGTACTTC
CDR3 protein: CVSSYSTAQETQYF
J gene: TRBJ2-5
V gene: TRBV6-5
D gene: .
clone size: few

CDR3 DNA: TGTGCCAGCAGCTTAGTTCGGGGGTTGGCCGGGGAGCTGTTTTTT
CDR3 protein: CASSLVRGLAGELFF
J gene: TRBJ2-2
V gene: TRBV11-3
D gene: .
clone size: .

CDR3 DNA: TGCAGTGGATCGGGACTAGCGGGGGCGAACACCGGGGAGCTGTTTTTT
CDR3 protein: CSGSGLAGANTGELFF
J gene: TRBJ2-2
V gene: TRBV20-1
D gene: TRBD2
clone size: .

CDR3 DNA: TGTGCCAGCAGTACTTATCGAGGACAGGACTCGAATTCACCCCTCCACTTT
CDR3 protein: CASSTYRGQDSNSPLHF
J gene: TRBJ1-6
V gene: TRBV2
D gene: TRBD1
clone size: many

CDR3 DNA: TGTGCCAGCACTACTGACAGGGGGAACACTGAAGCTTTCTTT
CDR3 protein: CASTTDRGNTEAFF
J gene: TRBJ1-1
V gene: TRBV12-3/TRBV12-4
D gene: TRBD1
clone size: many

CDR3 DNA: TGTGCCAGCTCGACTCCGGGACTAGCGGGGTCCCAGTACTTC
CDR3 protein: CASSTPGLAGSQYF
J gene: TRBJ2-5
V gene: TRBV11-3
D gene: TRBD2
clone size: .

CDR3 DNA: TGTGCCAGCAGCCGAGGCAGACAGAATCAGCCCCAGCATTTT
CDR3 protein: CASSRGRQNQPQHF
J gene: TRBJ1-5
V gene: TRBV3-1
D gene: .
clone size: many

CDR3 DNA: TGTGCCAGCTGGGAGAGGGGGCGACAAACCTACGAGCAGTACTTC
CDR3 protein: CASWERGRQTYEQYF
J gene: TRBJ2-7
V gene: TRBV6-1
D gene: TRBD1
clone size: many

CDR3 DNA: TGTGCCAGCTCACCTCAGAGCTCTGGAAACACCATATATTTT
CDR3 protein: CASSPQSSGNTIYF
J gene: TRBJ1-3
V gene: TRBV18
D gene: .
clone size: many

CDR3 DNA: TGTGCCAGCAGCCAGACTAGCGGGAGCGCCGGGGAGCTGTTTTTT
CDR3 protein: CASSQTSGSAGELFF
J gene: TRBJ2-2
V gene: TRBV3-1
D gene: TRBD2
clone size: many

CDR3 DNA: TGTGCCAGCAGCGACGACAGACGTTCAACAGAGCAGTACTTC
CDR3 protein: CASSDDRRSTEQYF
J gene: TRBJ2-7
V gene: TRBV7-2
D gene: .
clone size: .

CDR3 DNA: TGTGCCAGCAGCGCCTGGGGGGTTCAAGAGACCCAGTACTTC
CDR3 protein: CASSAWGVQETQYF
J gene: TRBJ2-5
V gene: TRBV9
D gene: .
clone size: few

CDR3 DNA: TGTGCCAGCAGTGATTCAGGGGTGGCCACTGAAGCTTTCTTT
CDR3 protein: CASSDSGVATEAFF
J gene: TRBJ1-1
V gene: TRBV6-1
D gene: .
clone size: many

CDR3 DNA: TGCGCCAGCAGCCAACCTGGAACTGAGGAAGAACTGTTTTTT
CDR3 protein: CASSQPGTEEELFF
J gene: TRBJ1-4
V gene: TRBV5-1
D gene: .
clone size: .

CDR3 DNA: TGTGCCAGCGGAAATTACAGGGTTGGGAGAACCCCCTACAATGAGCAGTTCTTC
CDR3 protein: CASGNYRVGRTPYNEQFF
J gene: TRBJ2-1
V gene: TRBV28
D gene: .
clone size: many

CDR3 DNA: TGCGCCAGCAGCCTCCTTAGCGGGACGGAAGAGACCCAGTACTTC
CDR3 protein: CASSLLSGTEETQYF
J gene: TRBJ2-5
V gene: TRBV5-1
D gene: TRBD2
clone size: few

CDR3 DNA: TGTGCCACCAGCAGAGATCGGCGGGGGGGCGGAGAGACCCAGTACTTC
CDR3 protein: CATSRDRRGGGETQYF
J gene: TRBJ2-5
V gene: TRBV15
D gene: TRBD2
clone size: .

CDR3 DNA: TGTGCCAGCACCCCTGCCGGGACAGGGATTGGCGAGCAGTACTTC
CDR3 protein: CASTPAGTGIGEQYF
J gene: TRBJ2-7
V gene: TRBV27
D gene: TRBD1
clone size: many

CDR3 DNA: TGTGCCAGCAGTTTATTTCGCGGGAGGGGGGCCAACGTCCTGACTTTC
CDR3 protein: CASSLFRGRGANVLTF
J gene: TRBJ2-6
V gene: TRBV28
D gene: TRBD2
clone size: .

CDR3 DNA: TGTGCCAGCAGCGAGATTCGCGAGCAGTACTTC
CDR3 protein: CASSEIREQYF
J gene: TRBJ2-7
V gene: TRBV6-2/TRBV6-3
D gene: .
clone size: .

CDR3 DNA: TGTGCCAGCAGTGAAGCGGTCAGGGGCCGGAATCAGCCCCAGCATTTT
CDR3 protein: CASSEAVRGRNQPQHF
J gene: TRBJ1-5
V gene: TRBV6-1
D gene: .
clone size: .

CDR3 DNA: TGCGCCAGCACCGGGACTAGCGGGAGGGCCGGGGAGCTGTTTTTT
CDR3 protein: CASTGTSGRAGELFF
J gene: TRBJ2-2
V gene: TRBV5-1
D gene: TRBD2
clone size: .

CDR3 DNA: TGTGCCAGCAGGTACAGGGTGAACACTGAAGCTTTCTTT
CDR3 protein: CASRYRVNTEAFF
J gene: TRBJ1-1
V gene: TRBV11-3
D gene: .
clone size: .

CDR3 DNA: TGTGCCAGCTCACCGCAGGGAGGGCAAAACATTCAGTACTTC
CDR3 protein: CASSPQGGQNIQYF
J gene: TRBJ2-4
V gene: TRBV18
D gene: TRBD2
clone size: once

CDR3 DNA: TGTGCCAGCAGGCCACAGGGGAACACCGGGGAGCTGTTTTTT
CDR3 protein: CASRPQGNTGELFF
J gene: TRBJ2-2
V gene: TRBV28
D gene: .
clone size: few

CDR3 DNA: TGCAGTGCTAGAGATCGGGGGGGCCCCTATAATTCACCCCTCCACTTT
CDR3 protein: CSARDRGGPYNSPLHF
J gene: TRBJ1-6
V gene: TRBV20-1
D gene: .
clone size: few

CDR3 DNA: TGCAGTGCTAACATAGCGGGGGGGCCCGGCGAGCAGTACTTC
CDR3 protein: CSANIAGGPGEQYF
J gene: TRBJ2-7
V gene: TRBV20-1
D gene: TRBD2
clone size: .

CDR3 DNA: TGCAGTGCTAGAGTGGGACTAGTCTCATCCTACAATGAGCAGTTCTTC
CDR3 protein: CSARVGLVSSYNEQFF
J gene: TRBJ2-1
V gene: TRBV20-1
D gene: TRBD2
clone size: .

CDR3 DNA: TGTGCCAGCAGCTTAGGACTAGCGGGCCCTTTGGGGGAGCTGTTTTTT
CDR3 protein: CASSLGLAGPLGELFF
J gene: TRBJ2-2
V gene: TRBV5-4
D gene: TRBD2
clone size: many

CDR3 DNA: TGTGCCAGCAGTTTAAGCCCTAACAGGCCTCACTATGGCTACACCTTC
CDR3 protein: CASSLSPNRPHYGYTF
J gene: TRBJ1-2
V gene: TRBV12-3/TRBV12-4
D gene: .
clone size: .

CDR3 DNA: TGCGCCAGCAGCTTGGCACAAGCCACAGATACGCAGTATTTT
CDR3 protein: CASSLAQATDTQYF
J gene: TRBJ2-3
V gene: TRBV5-1
D gene: .
clone size: few

CDR3 DNA: TGTGCCAGCAGCTCGCGAGGGGAGCTGTACTTC
CDR3 protein: CASSSRGELYF
J gene: TRBJ2-7
V gene: TRBV13
D gene: .
clone size: .

CDR3 DNA: TGCGCCAGCAGCCAAGATAAGGACAGTTCTAATTCACCCCTCCACTTT
CDR3 protein: CASSQDKDSSNSPLHF
J gene: TRBJ1-6
V gene: TRBV4-3
D gene: .
clone size: many

CDR3 DNA: TGTGCCAGCACCCCTCCGACAGGGGTGAACACTGAAGCTTTCTTT
CDR3 protein: CASTPPTGVNTEAFF
J gene: TRBJ1-1
V gene: TRBV28
D gene: TRBD1
clone size: many

CDR3 DNA: TGTGCCAGCAGCTTGTTGCAGGGGAAGACCCAGTACTTC
CDR3 protein: CASSLLQGKTQYF
J gene: TRBJ2-5
V gene: TRBV5-6
D gene: .
clone size: few

CDR3 DNA: TGTGCCAGCAGCCAAACGGGGGATACTATAGAGACCCAGTACTTC
CDR3 protein: CASSQTGDTIETQYF
J gene: TRBJ2-5
V gene: TRBV5-5
D gene: .
clone size: many

CDR3 DNA: TGTGCCAGCAGCTGGACAGGGTCGGGTGGCTACACCTTC
CDR3 protein: CASSWTGSGGYTF
J gene: TRBJ1-2
V gene: TRBV7-9
D gene: TRBD1
clone size: many

CDR3 DNA: TGTGCCAGCAGCTCCTCGGTCCCGGGGAACTCCTACGAGCAGTACTTC
CDR3 protein: CASSSSVPGNSYEQYF
J gene: TRBJ2-7
V gene: TRBV7-9
D gene: .
clone size: many

CDR3 DNA: TGCAGTGCAAAAGCTAGCACAGATACGCAGTATTTT
CDR3 protein: CSAKASTDTQYF
J gene: TRBJ2-3
V gene: TRBV20-1
D gene: .
clone size: many

CDR3 DNA: TGCAGTGCGGCGGGGCTAGCGGTTATAGGTGAGCAGTTCTTC
CDR3 protein: CSAAGLAVIGEQFF
J gene: TRBJ2-1
V gene: TRBV20-1
D gene: TRBD2
clone size: .

CDR3 DNA: TGTGCCATCAGGGCGACAGGGGAGGACACTGAAGCTTTCTTT
CDR3 protein: CAIRATGEDTEAFF
J gene: TRBJ1-1
V gene: TRBV10-3
D gene: TRBD1
clone size: few

CDR3 DNA: TGCGCCAGCAGCCAAACAGGGATTTCCAAAAACATTCAGTACTTC
CDR3 protein: CASSQTGISKNIQYF
J gene: TRBJ2-4
V gene: TRBV4-3
D gene: .
clone size: .

CDR3 DNA: TGTGCCAGCAGCCCCACAGGTGACCGCCCCGAGCAGTACTTC
CDR3 protein: CASSPTGDRPEQYF
J gene: TRBJ2-7
V gene: TRBV4-2
D gene: .
clone size: few

CDR3 DNA: TGTGCCAGCTCACCACGGTTAGCGGGTAGGGATGAGCAGTTCTTC
CDR3 protein: CASSPRLAGRDEQFF
J gene: TRBJ2-1
V gene: TRBV18
D gene: TRBD2
clone size: .

CDR3 DNA: TGTGCCAGCAGTTCCGCAGGGGGCGGGTCCTACAATGAGCAGTTCTTC
CDR3 protein: CASSSAGGGSYNEQFF
J gene: TRBJ2-1
V gene: TRBV7-9
D gene: TRBD1
clone size: few